This T cell receptor (beta chain) stems from a study of CD8 T cells in ankylosing spondylitis. This clonotype was seen at least ten times. Its antigen is as yet unknown. It was by quantitative 5'-RACE with molecular barcodes that TCR beta libraries were made. Each CDR3 protein is one row after TCRdb ran MiXCR on the 5' RACE reads. The table has 200,000 to 250,000 distinct CDR3 sequences, about 10% seen once. V was trimmed by 2 bases and J by 2 bases, leaving 12 bases between them. Germline-derived CDR1 and CDR2 are MDHEN and SYDVKM. CDR3 length equals 15 residues. Study results and caveats: Blood of patients with ankylosing spondylitis appeared to be characterized by a TCR beta motif of seven or eight highly homologous variants. Significant enrichment of disease-linked clones was reported in matched ankylosing spondylitis synovial fluid.

Sequencing was carried out using blood, either unsorted or a sorted T cell fraction (not recorded which). This receptor was identified in a male donor with ankylosing spondylitis or in good health (not recorded which). The gene calls are TRBV28 and TRBJ2-5; a possible D gene is TRBD1 (5 bases). In DNA, the CDR3 is TGTGCCAGCAGTTTAAAGGGGATAGGGCAAGAGACCCAGTACTTC. As protein: CASSLKGIGQETQYF.